This T cell receptor (beta chain) was retrieved from a study of blood T cell repertoires in COVID-19. Looking at the study overall: Samples taken during acute and convalescent COVID-19 were collected in the United States, Italy and Spain. T cells, B-cell-depleted T cells, or PBMCs supplied cDNA or gDNA.

Authors' analysis steps: Researchers report that nucleated cell counts were estimated from reference gene primer amplification. Sequencing was performed with immunoSEQ multiplex PCR; in TCRdb, only in-frame clones are kept and a portion is missing. V, J and clone size derive from that table, while D and trimming were established from the DNA sequence. The sample contains under 250,000 clones, about 80% of which appear only once. The origin of this receptor is a man aged 45-65 years with active or convalescent COVID-19. The sequenced sample was peripheral blood.

CDR3 residues: CASSFYEGLEKLFF. For the CDR3, the DNA is TGTGCCAGCAGTTTTTACGAGGGTTTGGAAAAACTGTTTTTT. The chain couples TRBV7-8 to TRBJ1-4, with D unclear. This CDR3 contains 14 residues. CDR1 is SGHVS, CDR2 FQNEAQ, per germline. V was shortened by 6 bases and J by 8 bases, with 16 bases between the two germline ends.